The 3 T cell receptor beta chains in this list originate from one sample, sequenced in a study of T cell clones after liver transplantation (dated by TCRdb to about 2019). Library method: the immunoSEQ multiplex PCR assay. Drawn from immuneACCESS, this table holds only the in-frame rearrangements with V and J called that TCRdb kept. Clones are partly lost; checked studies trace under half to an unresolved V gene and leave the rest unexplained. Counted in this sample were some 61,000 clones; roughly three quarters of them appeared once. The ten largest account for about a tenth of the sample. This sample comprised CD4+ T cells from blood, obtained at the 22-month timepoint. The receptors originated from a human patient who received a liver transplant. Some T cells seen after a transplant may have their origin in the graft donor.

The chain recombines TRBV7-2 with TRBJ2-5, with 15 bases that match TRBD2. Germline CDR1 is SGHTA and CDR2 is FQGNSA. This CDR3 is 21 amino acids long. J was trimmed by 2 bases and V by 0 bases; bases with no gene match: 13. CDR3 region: CASSLAGSRGLAGGKQETQYF. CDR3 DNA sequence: TGTGCCAGCAGCTTAGCGGGGAGCCGGGGACTAGCGGGGGGAAAACAAGAGACCCAGTACTTC.

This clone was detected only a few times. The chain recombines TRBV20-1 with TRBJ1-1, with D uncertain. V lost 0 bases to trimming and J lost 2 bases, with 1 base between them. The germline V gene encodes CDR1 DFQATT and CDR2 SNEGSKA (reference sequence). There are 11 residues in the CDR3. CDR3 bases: TGCAGTGCTAGAGATAACACTGAAGCTTTCTTT. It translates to CSARDNTEAFF.

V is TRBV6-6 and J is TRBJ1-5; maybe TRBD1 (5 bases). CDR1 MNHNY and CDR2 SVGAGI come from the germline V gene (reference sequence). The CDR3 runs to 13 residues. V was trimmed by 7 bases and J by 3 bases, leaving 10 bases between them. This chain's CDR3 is CASNRDPNQPQHF. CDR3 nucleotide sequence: TGTGCCAGCAATAGGGACCCCAATCAGCCCCAGCATTTT.